These T cell receptor beta chains were read from a single sample in a study of T cell responses to AZD1222 COVID-19 vaccine. Produced via immunoSEQ multiplex PCR; TCRdb's table is partial and in-frame only. The sample lists over 150,000 clones; just over 85% were seen once. The sequenced sample was peripheral blood, obtained 28 days after the second AZD1222 dose. Every receptor here comes from an adult who received the AZD1222 COVID-19 vaccine. Both conserved end residues are part of each CDR3. A D gene is named only where the DNA matches it firmly. Only part of the rows carry a size: once, few, many, or a class if the clone is expanded.

-,TRBD1,TRBV3-1/TRBV3-2,TRBJ1-2,CASSQDGQGAPRNGYTF,TGTGCCAGCAGCCAAGATGGACAGGGGGCGCCCCGGAATGGCTACACCTTC
-,TRBD1,TRBV12-3/TRBV12-4,TRBJ1-1,CASSPGQGARTFF,TGTGCCAGCAGTCCAGGACAGGGGGCGCGAACTTTCTTT
-,TRBD1,TRBV5-4,TRBJ2-1,CASRLTGSSYNEQFF,TGTGCCAGCAGATTGACAGGGAGCTCCTACAATGAGCAGTTCTTC
-,-,TRBV7-2,TRBJ1-2,CATRGVGSAGYTF,TGTGCCACCCGCGGAGTCGGCTCGGCTGGCTACACCTTC
few,-,TRBV25-1,TRBJ1-4,CASREGVSEKLFF,TGTGCCAGCAGAGAGGGTGTTAGTGAAAAACTGTTTTTT
-,-,TRBV7-8,TRBJ1-2,CARIYSWGDANYGYTF,TGTGCCAGAATATATAGTTGGGGGGACGCTAACTATGGCTACACCTTC
-,-,TRBV19,TRBJ2-2,CATRRTGELFF,TGTGCCACGAGACGTACCGGGGAGCTGTTTTTT
-,-,TRBV12-3/TRBV12-4,TRBJ1-1,CASSLRGGSVAFF,TGTGCCAGCAGTTTAAGGGGAGGGTCTGTAGCTTTCTTT
-,-,TRBV5-1,TRBJ1-2,CASSLQGRGYGYTF,TGCGCCAGCAGCTTGCAGGGGAGAGGGTATGGCTACACCTTC
once,-,TRBV7-2,TRBJ1-1,CASKSGGGTEAFF,TGTGCCAGCAAATCGGGGGGCGGAACTGAAGCTTTCTTT
once,-,TRBV9,TRBJ2-3,CASTLSHWDGTDTQYF,TGTGCCAGCACCTTATCCCATTGGGACGGCACAGATACGCAGTATTTT
-,-,TRBV6-5,TRBJ1-1,CASSTNTEAFF,TGTGCCAGCAGCACGAACACTGAAGCTTTCTTT
-,-,TRBV11-2,TRBJ1-3,CASSLDRPSGNTIYF,TGTGCCAGCAGCTTAGACCGTCCCTCTGGAAACACCATATATTTT
-,-,TRBV16,TRBJ1-6,CASSQSLGNNSPLHF,TGTGCCAGCAGCCAATCGTTGGGGAATAATTCACCCCTCCACTTT
-,-,TRBV6-5,TRBJ2-2,CASSIQGASGELFF,TGTGCCAGCAGTATACAAGGGGCCTCCGGGGAGCTGTTTTTT
few,-,TRBV30,TRBJ1-1,CAWNPGGEAFF,TGTGCCTGGAACCCCGGCGGTGAAGCTTTCTTT
-,TRBD1,TRBV19,TRBJ1-3,CASSGQVTGNTIYF,TGTGCCAGTAGTGGACAGGTCACTGGAAACACCATATATTTT
-,-,TRBV30,TRBJ2-7,CAWTIGLGSYEQYF,TGTGCCTGGACAATCGGACTGGGCTCCTACGAGCAGTACTTC
-,-,TRBV29-1,TRBJ2-5,CSVEPFSAAETQYF,TGCAGCGTTGAACCTTTCTCAGCGGCGGAGACCCAGTACTTC
few,TRBD1,TRBV12-5,TRBJ1-5,CASGSSGTGAEPQHF,TGTGCTAGTGGCTCTTCCGGGACAGGGGCAGAGCCCCAGCATTTT
-,-,TRBV19,TRBJ1-1,CAGKKSVASKGAFF,TGTGCCGGTAAGAAGAGCGTGGCCTCTAAGGGAGCTTTCTTT
once,TRBD2,TRBV7-2,TRBJ2-1,CASSTTSGGPVEQFF,TGTGCCAGCAGCACTACTAGCGGGGGGCCGGTTGAGCAGTTCTTC
-,TRBD1,TRBV9,TRBJ1-5,CASSPSDRPNQPQHF,TGTGCCAGCAGCCCCTCGGACAGGCCGAATCAGCCCCAGCATTTT
-,-,TRBV5-1,TRBJ2-3,CASSFPLADTQYF,TGCGCCAGCAGCTTTCCCCTAGCGGATACGCAGTATTTT
-,TRBD2,TRBV6-2/TRBV6-3,TRBJ2-5,CASSLAGDVQETQYF,TGTGCCAGCAGCCTAGCGGGGGATGTCCAAGAGACCCAGTACTTC
-,-,TRBV11-2,TRBJ2-7,CASSPPGGFSYEQYF,TGTGCCAGCAGCCCCCCGGGGGGCTTTTCCTACGAGCAGTACTTC
-,-,TRBV5-1,TRBJ2-5,CASSLAWREETQYF,TGCGCCAGCAGCTTGGCCTGGCGGGAAGAGACCCAGTACTTC